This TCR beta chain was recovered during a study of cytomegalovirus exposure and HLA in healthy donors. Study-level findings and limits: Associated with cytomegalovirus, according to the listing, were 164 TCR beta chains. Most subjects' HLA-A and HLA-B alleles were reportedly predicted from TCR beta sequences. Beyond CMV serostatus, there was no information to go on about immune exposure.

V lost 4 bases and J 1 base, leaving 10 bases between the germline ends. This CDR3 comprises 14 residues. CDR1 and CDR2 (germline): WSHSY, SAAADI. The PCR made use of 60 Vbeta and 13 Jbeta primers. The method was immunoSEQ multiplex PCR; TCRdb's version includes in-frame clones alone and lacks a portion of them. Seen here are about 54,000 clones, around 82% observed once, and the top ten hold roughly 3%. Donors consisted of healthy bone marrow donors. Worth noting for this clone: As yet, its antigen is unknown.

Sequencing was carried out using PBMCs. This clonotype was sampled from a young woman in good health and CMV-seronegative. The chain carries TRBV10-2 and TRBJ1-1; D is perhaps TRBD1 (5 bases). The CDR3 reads CASSGRTTNTEAFF. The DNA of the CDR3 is TGCGCCAGCAGTGGACGGACAACGAACACTGAAGCTTTCTTT.